A single sample is the source of the 19 T cell receptor beta chains below, sequenced in a study of blood T cell repertoires in COVID-19. Data came from immunoSEQ multiplex PCR; TCRdb stores just in-frame clones and leaves some out. The sample has around 170,000 clones; about 90% are singletons. The sample taken for sequencing was peripheral blood. These receptors all come from a man between 60 and 75 years old with acute or convalescent COVID-19.

In nucleotides, the CDR3 is TGTGCCAGCAGGGGGAGGGACGGACCCTACGAGCAGTACTTC. This sequence encodes CASRGRDGPYEQYF. The chain has TRBV5-8 and TRBJ2-7, with TRBD2 identical over 7 bases. The CDR3 covers 14 residues. Germline lookup yields CDR1 SGHTS and CDR2 YDEGEE. The trim removed 5 bases at V and 2 bases at J, leaving 7 bases unmatched.

The V gene is TRBV18, the J gene TRBJ1-1; a weak D match, TRBD1 (5 bases). V was cut by 2 bases and J by 4 bases, with 17 bases left in between. Germline V gives CDR1 KGHSH, CDR2 LQKENI. CDR3 length: 16 residues. CDR3: CASSPSRGSRSTEAFF. In DNA form, the CDR3 reads TGTGCCAGCTCACCATCAAGGGGCAGTAGGAGCACTGAAGCTTTCTTT.

This chain connects TRBV10-1 to TRBJ2-7; maybe TRBD2 (5 bases). Germline lookup yields CDR1 WNHNN and CDR2 SYGVQD (reference sequence). The CDR3 totals 12 residues. V shed 8 bases and J shed 2 bases, with 10 bases lying between them. This CDR3 reads CASPRGTYEQYF. In DNA form, the CDR3 reads TGCGCCAGCCCTCGGGGTACCTACGAGCAGTACTTC.

The V gene is TRBV6-6, the J gene TRBJ1-1; D remains unclear. This CDR3 has 11 amino acids. Per the germline V gene, CDR1 is MNHNY and CDR2 is SVGAGI (reference sequence). The V and J ends lost 2 bases and 10 bases respectively, with 8 bases between them. The CDR3 DNA sequence: TGTGCCAGCAGTTACCGGGAGGGAGCTTTCTTT. It is translated as CASSYREGAFF.

The chain couples TRBV5-1 to TRBJ1-6; D gene unclear. CDR1 and CDR2 from the germline V gene are SGHRS and YFSETQ. The V end was cut by 4 bases, the J end by 10 bases, with 21 bases between. This CDR3 comprises 16 residues. CDR3 region: CASSRERVGVISPLHF. CDR3 bases: TGCGCCAGCAGCCGGGAGAGGGTTGGGGTTATCTCACCCCTCCACTTT.

The chain carries TRBV3-1 (or the pseudogene TRBV3-2) and TRBJ2-2; the D gene is possibly TRBD1 (5 bases). Germline V CDR1 and CDR2: LGHDT, YNNKEL (reference sequence). CDR3 length equals 15 residues. The germline V and J ends were trimmed by 3 bases and 4 bases, with 12 bases remaining between them. The CDR3 is CASSQGSRATGELFF. The CDR3 DNA sequence: TGTGCCAGCAGCCAGGGGTCCAGGGCCACCGGGGAGCTGTTTTTT.

This clone was counted between two and nine times. The chain joins TRBV24-1 to TRBJ1-5; 12 bases line up with TRBD1. Looked up from germline, CDR1 is KGHDR and CDR2 is SFDVKD. V was pared by 4 bases and J by 4 bases, with 7 bases of the junction left unmatched. The CDR3 contains 17 residues. The chain's CDR3 is CATSEGQGARSNQPQHF. The CDR3 DNA sequence: TGTGCCACCAGTGAGGGACAGGGGGCCCGTAGTAATCAGCCCCAGCATTTT.

V and J are TRBV7-8 and TRBJ2-1; D gene unclear. The CDR3 has 12 residues. Germline loops: CDR1 SGHVS, CDR2 FQNEAQ. Deletions cut 1 base from V and 7 bases from J, with 5 bases between. CDR3 coding DNA: TGTGCCAGCAGCTTAGGCGTGAATGAGCAGTTCTTC. It yields the protein CASSLGVNEQFF.

The chain links TRBV29-1 to TRBJ1-2, with a tentative D call TRBD1 (5 bases). Germline lookup yields CDR1 SQVTM and CDR2 ANQGSEA. The CDR3 extends over 12 amino acids. The V and J ends lost 4 bases and 6 bases respectively, with 12 bases between them. In DNA form, the CDR3 reads TGCAGCGTTGTGGCAGGGCCGGATGGCTACACCTTC. Amino acids: CSVVAGPDGYTF.

The gene calls are TRBV24-1 and TRBJ2-6, with 8 bases lining up with TRBD2. The CDR3 length is 18 residues. Losses at the gene ends were 4 bases for V and 3 bases for J; bases not matched to a gene: 10. The germline V gene has CDR1 KGHDR and CDR2 SFDVKD. In DNA form, the CDR3 reads TGTGCCACCAGTGACCCTTCGGGGGGGCGCGTTGGGGCCAACGTCCTGACTTTC. It codes for CATSDPSGGRVGANVLTF.

The chain has TRBV29-1 and TRBJ1-3; 8 positions agree with TRBD1. Per germline, CDR1 SQVTM and CDR2 ANQGSEA. There are 16 residues in the CDR3. With V trimmed by 5 bases and J by 0 bases, 9 bases remained unmatched. The CDR3 protein is CSVRGQVPNSGNTIYF. CDR3 DNA sequence: TGCAGCGTTCGGGGACAGGTACCTAACTCTGGAAACACCATATATTTT.

J is TRBJ2-1 and V is TRBV25-1; 7 bases align to TRBD2. This CDR3 is built from 14 residues. Per the germline V gene, CDR1 is MGHDK and CDR2 is SYGVNS. Trimming removed 0 bases from V and 8 bases from J; junction bases left unmatched: 4. The CDR3 sequence is CASSEYKAGDEQFF. The DNA for the CDR3 is TGTGCCAGCAGTGAATATAAGGCGGGGGATGAGCAGTTCTTC.

The rearrangement uses TRBV11-3 and TRBJ2-3; 8 bases line up with TRBD1. Trimming took 3 bases from V and 2 from J; bases not matched to a gene: 1. Germline V gives CDR1 SGHNT, CDR2 YENEEA. There are 14 residues in the CDR3. CDR3 protein: CASSLGQVTDTQYF. The DNA of the CDR3 is TGTGCCAGCAGCTTGGGACAGGTCACAGATACGCAGTATTTT.

This clone was recorded only once. The CDR3 loop reads CASSPHRGRGNTIYF. The CDR3 DNA sequence: TGTGCCAGCAGCCCTCACCGAGGGCGAGGAAACACCATATATTTT. This chain links TRBV21-1 with TRBJ1-3. TRBV21-1 is assigned pseudogene status. This CDR3 has 15 amino acids.

The rearrangement joins TRBV7-6 to TRBJ2-1, with D maybe TRBD2 (7 bases). The V gene's germline CDR1 is SGHVS and CDR2 FNYEAQ. V was pared by 1 base and J by 5 bases, with 15 bases between. The CDR3 consists of 16 residues. The CDR3 region is CASSLEEGGADNEQFF. The CDR3 DNA is TGTGCCAGCAGCTTAGAAGAAGGGGGGGCCGACAATGAGCAGTTCTTC.

V usage is TRBV4-2 and J usage is TRBJ2-2, with D uncertain. The CDR3 runs 16 residues. Between the trimmed V and J ends, which lost 1 base and 4 bases, there was a span of 13 bases. Germline V CDR1 and CDR2: LGHNA, YNFKEQ. The CDR3 sequence is CASSQAEGRGTGELFF. The CDR3 DNA follows: TGTGCCAGCAGCCAAGCGGAAGGAAGAGGCACCGGGGAGCTGTTTTTT.

The rearrangement links TRBV10-3 to TRBJ2-5; D not resolved. Germline V lookup: CDR1 ENHRY, CDR2 SYGVKD. V gave up 2 bases and J gave up 5 bases, with 9 bases separating them. The CDR3 is made up of 13 amino acids. CDR3 in DNA: TGTGCCATCAGTGAGGCTAGTGGCGAGACCCAGTACTTC. It translates to CAISEASGETQYF.

The chain links TRBV19 to TRBJ2-5, with 7 bases aligning to TRBD1. J lost 5 bases, V lost 5 bases, and 11 bases had no gene match. CDR3 length: 15 residues. Germline V gene data show CDR1 as LNHDA and CDR2 as SQIVND (reference sequence). This CDR3 is CASSPWDSGTETQYF. In DNA form, the CDR3 reads TGTGCCAGTAGTCCGTGGGACAGTGGGACGGAGACCCAGTACTTC.

J is TRBJ1-5 and V is TRBV2; possible D gene TRBD1, 6 bases. The V end lost 8 bases, the J end lost 1 base, and 12 bases lay between the germline ends. The CDR3 is 14 amino acids. Germline CDR1 and CDR2: SNHLY and FYNNEI. The CDR3 region has the DNA TGTGCCAGCCAAACAGGGACCAGCAATCAGCCCCAGCATTTT. Protein: CASQTGTSNQPQHF.